Shown below are 21 T cell receptor beta chains from a single sample sequenced in a study of cytomegalovirus exposure and HLA in healthy donors. The table came from immunoSEQ multiplex PCR; TCRdb's copy has only in-frame clones and leaves some out. The sample carries 200,000 to 250,000 clones, over 75% recorded once. The sequencing sample was made of PBMCs. The receptors were gathered from a young man in good health and CMV-seropositive.

The chain uses TRBV7-2 and TRBJ2-2; TRBD2 agrees at 8 bases. Unmatched junction bases numbered 10, after V lost 5 bases and J lost 5 bases. Per the germline V gene, CDR1 is SGHTA and CDR2 is FQGNSA. The CDR3 has 16 amino acids. Written as DNA, the CDR3 is TGTGCCAGCAGCACTCGGACTAGCTTACTAACCGGGGAGCTGTTTTTT. This encodes CASSTRTSLLTGELFF.

J is TRBJ1-1 and V is TRBV6-5, with D unresolved. V was cut by 2 bases and J by 0 bases, with 7 bases left in between. Germline CDR1 reads MNHEY; CDR2 reads SVGAGI. The CDR3 extends over 14 amino acids. The CDR3 is CASSYPPMNTEAFF. The CDR3 DNA sequence: TGTGCCAGCAGTTACCCCCCGATGAACACTGAAGCTTTCTTT.

The CDR3 spells CASRGMTGGYGYTF. The CDR3 nucleotides are TGTGCCAGCAGGGGGATGACAGGGGGCTATGGCTACACCTTC. The genes are TRBV28 and TRBJ1-2; 9 bases are shared with TRBD1. The CDR3 has 14 amino acids. The trim removed 6 bases at V and 4 bases at J, leaving 6 bases unmatched. Germline V gives CDR1 MDHEN, CDR2 SYDVKM.

The genes are TRBV18 and TRBJ1-1; 7 bases fit TRBD1. After removal of 1 base from V and 1 base from J, the junction contained 9 bases not matched to a gene. The CDR3 has 17 amino acids. CDR1 is KGHSH and CDR2 is LQKENI in the germline V gene. Here the CDR3 reads CASSPRATGNPNTEAFF. CDR3 nucleotides: TGTGCCAGCTCACCACGAGCGACAGGGAATCCGAACACTGAAGCTTTCTTT.

V gene TRBV7-3 combines with J gene TRBJ2-5, with a tentative D call TRBD1 (6 bases). The germline V gene encodes CDR1 SGHTA and CDR2 FQGTGA. The CDR3 is 14 amino acids. V was pared by 2 bases and J by 5 bases, with 12 bases between. The CDR3 loop is CASSLSGAEETQYF. CDR3 DNA: TGTGCCAGCAGCTTATCAGGGGCGGAGGAGACCCAGTACTTC.

In the case of this clone: Other DNA sequences in this specimen translate into the identical CDR3. The V and J genes are TRBV6-5 and TRBJ2-7; D is uncertain. Germline CDR1 reads MNHEY; CDR2 reads SVGAGI. Trimming left V 0 bases short and J 7 bases short, with 7 bases between. The CDR3 has 12 residues. In DNA, the CDR3 is TGTGCCAGCAGTTACTCGACCGGGGAGCAGTACTTC. It is translated as CASSYSTGEQYF.

The chain couples TRBV5-3 to TRBJ2-2, with a possible D match to TRBD2 (6 bases). TRBV5-3 carries the ORF label, with uncertain function. The V end was cut by 3 bases, the J end by 4 bases, with 19 bases between. The CDR3 sequence is 17 residues long. CDR3 region: CARSSLWRDRSTGELFF. As DNA, the CDR3 is TGTGCCAGAAGCTCTCTCTGGCGGGACCGCAGCACCGGGGAGCTGTTTTTT.

The chain uses TRBV5-6 and TRBJ2-3; TRBD2 aligns across 12 bases. After removal of 0 bases from V and 4 bases from J, the junction contained 0 bases not matched to a gene. This CDR3 region has 15 residues. Germline V gene sequence: CDR1 SGHDT, CDR2 YYEEEE. CDR3 nucleotides: TGTGCCAGCAGCTTGGGACTAGCGGGAGCAGATACGCAGTATTTT. Encoded protein: CASSLGLAGADTQYF.

CDR3 nucleotides: TGTGCCAGCAGTGAAGGGCTAGCCACCTACGAGCAGTACTTC. Its translation is CASSEGLATYEQYF. The chain uses TRBV6-4 and TRBJ2-7, with D tentatively TRBD2 (5 bases). V lost 3 bases to trimming and J lost 2 bases, with 11 bases between them. Per the germline V gene, CDR1 is MRHNA and CDR2 is SNTAGT. CDR3 length equals 14 residues.

The V call is TRBV1, the J call TRBJ2-1; the D call of TRBD2 is as the table states it, not checked on the DNA. TRBV1 is a pseudogene. This CDR3 spans 16 amino acids. The CDR3 bases are TGCACCAGCAGCCGCCTGGCGGGAGGTCTTAATGATGAGCAGTTCTTC. Translated, it gives CTSSRLAGGLNDEQFF.

This chain joins TRBV14 and TRBJ1-1; D is undetermined. Germline V lookup: CDR1 SGHDN, CDR2 FVKESK. V lost 2 bases, J lost 1 base, and 11 bases lay in between. CDR3 length equals 15 residues. CDR3 sequence reads: CASSQSRTGNTEAFF. The DNA of the CDR3 is TGTGCCAGCAGCCAAAGTAGGACCGGGAACACTGAAGCTTTCTTT. Together with reference TRBV14 and TRBJ1-1, the CDR3 gives the full variable domain: EAGVTQFPSHSVIEKGQTVTLRCDPISGHDNLYWYRRVMGKEIKFLLHFVKESKQDESGMPNNRFLAERTGGTYSTLKVQPAELEDSGVYFCASSQSRTGNTEAFFGQGTRLTVV.

CDR3 sequence: CASSRTGNEQFF. CDR3 in DNA: TGCGCCAGCAGCCGGACAGGGAATGAGCAGTTCTTC. The chain has TRBV4-1 and TRBJ2-1; 8 nucleotides agree with TRBD1. The CDR3 spans 12 residues. Per germline, CDR1 MGHRA and CDR2 YSYEKL. V shed 4 bases and J 7 bases; nucleotides not matched to a gene: 0.

This chain connects TRBV2 to TRBJ1-2, with 10 bases aligning to TRBD1. Germline V CDR1 and CDR2: SNHLY, FYNNEI. The CDR3 covers 14 residues. V gave up 5 bases and J gave up 7 bases; unmatched junction bases: 7. As DNA, the CDR3 is TGTGCCAGCAGTACAGGACAGGGGGTTTCTGGCTACACCTTC. As protein: CASSTGQGVSGYTF.

The chain links TRBV2 to TRBJ2-7; the D gene is possibly TRBD1 (6 bases). Trimming pared 2 bases from V and 7 bases from J, leaving 12 bases between. Looked up from germline, CDR1 is SNHLY and CDR2 is FYNNEI. The CDR3 sequence is 13 residues long. For the CDR3, the DNA is TGTGCCAGCAGTGAAATGATAGGGGGAGAGCAGTACTTC. Its protein product is CASSEMIGGEQYF.

This sequence joins TRBV7-2 and TRBJ1-1; D remains unclear. In germline, CDR1 is SGHTA, CDR2 FQGNSA. CDR3 length: 15 amino acids. V was clipped by 1 base and J by 5 bases, with 14 bases between them. CDR3 sequence (DNA): TGTGCCAGCAGCTTAGATTATCGTGGGAATACTGAAGCTTTCTTT. Encoded protein: CASSLDYRGNTEAFF.

The chain combines TRBV7-6 with TRBJ2-6; TRBD1 might be the D (5 bases). Germline V gives CDR1 SGHVS, CDR2 FNYEAQ. V was cut by 0 bases and J by 2 bases, with 14 bases left in between. The CDR3 length is 18 residues. The CDR3 DNA follows: TGTGCCAGCAGCTTAGCCTTGGCAGGGTCTGCTGGGGCCAACGTCCTGACTTTC. It encodes CASSLALAGSAGANVLTF.

The rearrangement joins TRBV7-9 to TRBJ1-1; D remains unclear. This CDR3 has 13 amino acids. V lost 1 base and J 3 bases, leaving 6 bases between the germline ends. The germline gives CDR1 SEHNR, CDR2 FQNEAQ (reference sequence). In DNA form, the CDR3 reads TGTGCCAGCAGCTTAGACCGGTACACTGAAGCTTTCTTT. It codes for CASSLDRYTEAFF.

The rearrangement uses TRBV5-1 and TRBJ2-6; no definite D call. CDR3 length: 17 amino acids. The V and J ends lost 2 bases and 0 bases respectively, with 12 bases between them. The germline CDR1 and CDR2 sequences are SGHRS and YFSETQ. In DNA, the CDR3 is TGCGCCAGCAGCTTTAGATCTCTGAGCTCTGGGGCCAACGTCCTGACTTTC. This gives the protein CASSFRSLSSGANVLTF.

Only one count was recorded for this clone. The chain joins TRBV5-5 to TRBJ1-1; no clear D gene. Germline V lookup: CDR1 SGHKS, CDR2 YYEKEE (reference sequence). The CDR3 length is 14 residues. Trimming removed 0 bases from V and 2 bases from J, with 8 bases in between. In nucleotides, the CDR3 is TGTGCCAGCAGCTTGGATTGGGTCAACACTGAAGCTTTCTTT. This sequence encodes CASSLDWVNTEAFF.

As DNA, the CDR3 is TGTGCCTGGAGTTACAAGGTGGGACAGGGCGCTCACTATGGCTACACCTTC. Translating gives CAWSYKVGQGAHYGYTF. The rearrangement links TRBV30 to TRBJ1-2, with TRBD1 matching 9 bases. J was trimmed by 3 bases and V by 2 bases; bases with no gene match: 13. Germline V gene data show CDR1 as GTSNPN and CDR2 as SVGIG (reference sequence). CDR3 length equals 17 residues. Drawing the rest from reference TRBV30 and TRBJ1-2, the complete variable domain is SQTIHQWPATLVQPVGSPLSLECTVEGTSNPNLYWYRQAAGRGLQLLFYSVGIGQISSEVPQNLSASRPQDRQFILSSKKLLLSDSGFYLCAWSYKVGQGAHYGYTFGSGTRLTVV.

This clone was counted a single time. This rearrangement joins TRBV28 to TRBJ1-3; D gene uncertain. Deletions cut 7 bases from V and 3 bases from J, with 7 bases between. Germline-derived CDR1 and CDR2 are MDHEN and SYDVKM. CDR3 size: 12 residues. The CDR3 nucleotides are TGTGCCAGCACGAGCGGTGGAAACACCATATATTTT. This encodes CASTSGGNTIYF.